The 24 T cell receptor beta chains below all came from one sample that was sequenced in a study of control samples from healthy donors and cancer patients. The data were produced by immunoSEQ multiplex PCR, yet TCRdb's version contains in-frame clones alone and is incomplete. The sample has fewer than 70,000 clones; more than 75% are singletons. Sequencing was carried out using PBMCs. The source of these receptors is a woman aged 50 to 60 with lung cancer.

This clone was observed a few times. CDR3 sequence: CASSHRDSFYGYTF. The CDR3 DNA sequence: TGTGCCAGCAGTCACAGGGACAGCTTCTATGGCTACACCTTC. The V call is TRBV27, the J call TRBJ1-2; 7 nucleotides agree with TRBD1. The length of the CDR3 is 14 residues. Germline values: CDR1 MNHEY, CDR2 SMNVEV (reference sequence). The trim removed 5 bases at V and 4 bases at J, leaving 7 bases unmatched.

This sequence joins TRBV20-1 and TRBJ2-5, with 11 bases fitting TRBD2. Germline V gene sequence: CDR1 DFQATT, CDR2 SNEGSKA (reference sequence). V trimming: 3 bases; J trimming: 5 bases; junction bases outside the gene matches: 8. The CDR3 runs to 15 residues. This CDR3 reads CSASSRLAGFETQYF. CDR3 coding DNA: TGCAGTGCTAGTTCAAGACTAGCGGGGTTTGAGACCCAGTACTTC.

The chain couples TRBV6-2 or TRBV6-3 to TRBJ2-6; D unresolved. Germline-derived CDR1 and CDR2 are MNHEY and SVGEGT. The germline V and J ends were trimmed by 2 bases and 0 bases, with 11 bases remaining between them. CDR3 length: 17 residues. CDR3 DNA: TGTGCCAGCAGTTACGCTGACCGCGGCTCTGGGGCCAACGTCCTGACTTTC. Its translation: CASSYADRGSGANVLTF.

CDR3 coding DNA: TGTGCCTGGAGTGTATTGCAGGGGGCTAATCAGCCCCAGCATTTT. Its protein is CAWSVLQGANQPQHF. The chain recombines TRBV30 with TRBJ1-5; 8 positions match TRBD1. The CDR3 has 15 residues. Germline V gene lookup returns CDR1 GTSNPN and CDR2 SVGIG (reference sequence). V lost 0 bases, J lost 4 bases, and 5 bases stayed unmatched. The full variable domain, its missing parts supplied by reference TRBV30 and TRBJ1-5, is SQTIHQWPATLVQPVGSPLSLECTVEGTSNPNLYWYRQAAGRGLQLLFYSVGIGQISSEVPQNLSASRPQDRQFILSSKKLLLSDSGFYLCAWSVLQGANQPQHFGDGTRLSIL.

The chain combines TRBV15 with TRBJ1-2; a weak D match, TRBD1 (5 bases). V gave up 1 base and J gave up 1 base, with 7 bases separating them. Germline CDR1 LNHNV, CDR2 YYDKDF (reference sequence). The CDR3 runs 14 residues. CDR3 sequence: CATSRGGFNYGYTF. The CDR3 DNA sequence: TGTGCCACCAGCAGAGGGGGGTTTAACTATGGCTACACCTTC.

The chain is built from TRBV10-3 and TRBJ1-2; D not certain. Germline CDR1 ENHRY, CDR2 SYGVKD. The CDR3 sequence is 13 residues long. Between the trimmed V and J ends, which lost 2 bases and 7 bases, there was a span of 11 bases. CDR3 sequence (DNA): TGTGCCATCAGTGAGACAGAACTGGGTGGCTACACCTTC. Its translation is CAISETELGGYTF.

The gene calls are TRBV7-9 and TRBJ1-2, with D perhaps matching TRBD1 (6 bases). Germline values: CDR1 SEHNR, CDR2 FQNEAQ (reference sequence). This CDR3 is built from 15 residues. V lost 5 bases to trimming and J lost 3 bases, with 16 bases between them. CDR3 amino acids: CASSRAGEIDYGYTF. In DNA, the CDR3 is TGTGCCAGCAGCCGGGCAGGGGAGATCGACTATGGCTACACCTTC.

This clone turned up a few times. V gene TRBV15 combines with J gene TRBJ2-7; TRBD2 might be the D (7 bases). This CDR3 region has 14 residues. V was shortened by 3 bases and J by 4 bases, with 13 bases between the two germline ends. Germline V CDR1 and CDR2: LNHNV, YYDKDF (reference sequence). This CDR3 reads CATSRGGALYEQYF. Written as DNA, the CDR3 is TGTGCCACCAGCAGGGGGGGGGCTTTATACGAGCAGTACTTC.

This chain connects TRBV11-2 to TRBJ2-7; possibly TRBD2 for D (5 bases). Germline CDR1 SGHAT, CDR2 FQNNGV. Trimming stripped 1 base from V and 5 bases from J, with 9 bases between. The length of the CDR3 is 13 residues. As DNA, the CDR3 is TGTGCCAGCAGCTTAGCGGGAACCCACGAGCAGTACTTC. The encoded protein is CASSLAGTHEQYF.

The chain uses TRBV2 and TRBJ2-2, with D uncertain. Germline-derived CDR1 and CDR2 are SNHLY and FYNNEI. The CDR3 loop spans 13 amino acids. Trimming cost V 6 bases and J 2 bases, with 7 bases left between them. DNA of the CDR3: TGTGCCAGCAGGTTGGAAAACACCGGGGAGCTGTTTTTT. Translation: CASRLENTGELFF.

The rearrangement uses TRBV7-2 and TRBJ1-1, with D perhaps TRBD1 (5 bases). The germline V gene has CDR1 SGHTA and CDR2 FQGNSA. This CDR3 is 14 amino acids long. Trimming shortened V by 3 bases and J by 4 bases, and 12 bases separated the two germline ends. CDR3 in DNA: TGTGCCAGCAGCTTCCTTGCGGGGCGCACTGAAGCTTTCTTT. Its protein is CASSFLAGRTEAFF.

The chain links TRBV6-6 to TRBJ2-1; no clear D. V was clipped by 10 bases and J by 3 bases, with 10 bases between them. The CDR3 covers 12 residues. Per the germline V gene, CDR1 is MNHNY and CDR2 is SVGAGI (reference sequence). The CDR3 DNA sequence: TGTGCCACCTTGGTGGGCTACAATGAGCAGTTCTTC. It is translated as CATLVGYNEQFF.

This chain joins TRBV9 and TRBJ2-3; 8 bases fit TRBD1. The J segment lost 3 bases and the V segment lost 3 bases, leaving 3 bases of the junction unmatched. This CDR3 region has 14 residues. Germline assignment: CDR1 SGDLS and CDR2 YYNGEE. CDR3 coding DNA: TGTGCCAGCAGCGCTGGACAGGGAACAGATACGCAGTATTTT. Residues: CASSAGQGTDTQYF.

V gene TRBV11-2 combines with J gene TRBJ2-5, with D possibly being TRBD1 (5 bases). With 3 bases removed from V and 1 base from J, the gap between germline ends came to 12 bases. The CDR3 is made up of 15 amino acids. Germline CDR1 is SGHAT and CDR2 is FQNNGV. The CDR3 sequence: CASSFVGRSQETQYF. The DNA for the CDR3 is TGTGCCAGCAGCTTTGTGGGGCGCTCCCAAGAGACCCAGTACTTC.

The chain is built from TRBV19 and TRBJ2-3; 11 nucleotides align to TRBD1. Germline assignment: CDR1 LNHDA and CDR2 SQIVND (reference sequence). After removal of 3 bases from V and 4 bases from J, the junction contained 3 bases not matched to a gene. This CDR3 has 15 amino acids. CDR3 DNA sequence: TGTGCCAGTAGTATCGGACAGGGGGCGGCAGATACGCAGTATTTT. Encoded protein: CASSIGQGAADTQYF.

The J gene is TRBJ1-1, the V gene TRBV6-5; 7 positions agree with TRBD1. V was pared by 8 bases and J by 1 base, with 10 bases of the junction left unmatched. Germline assignment: CDR1 MNHEY and CDR2 SVGAGI. This CDR3 region has 15 residues. The CDR3 nucleotides are TGTGCCAGCGGCGTTCGGACAGGACAGAACACTGAAGCTTTCTTT. As protein: CASGVRTGQNTEAFF.

The J gene is TRBJ1-2, the V gene TRBV6-5; the D gene is possibly TRBD1 (6 bases). Germline V CDR1 and CDR2: MNHEY, SVGAGI. V lost 8 bases and J lost 9, with 13 bases in between. The CDR3 loop spans 11 amino acids. As DNA, the CDR3 is TGTGCCAGCTCTAGGGGGGAAAGCTACACCTTC. It yields the protein CASSRGESYTF.

Regarding this clone: This same CDR3 is encoded by further DNA sequences in the sample. For the CDR3, the DNA is TGCGCCAGCAGCTTGGTGGGTACTGGGGCCAACGTCCTGACTTTC. Encoded protein: CASSLVGTGANVLTF. The V and J genes are TRBV5-1 and TRBJ2-6, with D hard to call. With 0 bases removed from V and 2 bases from J, the gap between germline ends came to 6 bases. This CDR3 is 15 amino acids long. The germline CDR1 and CDR2 sequences are SGHRS and YFSETQ.

This sequence joins TRBV24-1 and TRBJ2-1, with 7 bases that match TRBD2. The V gene end was trimmed by 0 bases and the J gene end by 5 bases; junction bases not matched to a gene: 3. This CDR3 is 15 amino acids long. CDR1 is KGHDR, CDR2 SFDVKD, per germline. In DNA, the CDR3 is TGTGCCACCAGTGATTTGGGACTAGGGCACAATGAGCAGTTCTTC. Its protein product is CATSDLGLGHNEQFF.

V usage is TRBV27 and J usage is TRBJ1-3, with no clear D. Germline V gene data show CDR1 as MNHEY and CDR2 as SMNVEV (reference sequence). The CDR3 sequence is 17 residues long. V lost 6 bases and J 4 bases, leaving 22 bases between the germline ends. Written as DNA, the CDR3 is TGTGCCAGCAGCCACCTTTCCGGGCCCCGGCGAGGAAACACCATATATTTT. It codes for CASSHLSGPRRGNTIYF.

This chain links TRBV6-6 with TRBJ1-1; 8 bases line up with TRBD1. The CDR3 is made up of 14 amino acids. Unmatched junction bases numbered 6, after V lost 4 bases and J lost 5 bases. CDR1 and CDR2 from the germline V gene are MNHNY and SVGAGI (reference sequence). The CDR3 reads CASSFLDRETEAFF. The CDR3 DNA follows: TGTGCCAGCAGTTTCCTGGACAGGGAGACTGAAGCTTTCTTT.

The chain carries TRBV3-1 (or the pseudogene TRBV3-2) and TRBJ1-1; no clear D. From germline, CDR1 is LGHDT and CDR2 YNNKEL (reference sequence). The CDR3 extends over 13 amino acids. V gave up 3 bases and J gave up 4 bases, with 9 bases separating them. The CDR3 loop reads CASSQPEGTEAFF. In DNA form, the CDR3 reads TGTGCCAGCAGCCAGCCAGAGGGCACTGAAGCTTTCTTT.

V gene TRBV10-2 combines with J gene TRBJ1-1, with TRBD1 matching 7 bases. Per the germline V gene, CDR1 is WSHSY and CDR2 is SAAADI. With 6 bases clipped from V and 1 base from J, the junction kept 2 bases outside the gene matches. The CDR3 is 13 residues long. In DNA form, the CDR3 reads TGCGCCAGCAGCCGGGACAGGAACACTGAAGCTTTCTTT. Translating it yields CASSRDRNTEAFF.

V gene TRBV6-1 combines with J gene TRBJ1-2; D not resolved. CDR1 MNHNS and CDR2 SASEGT come from the germline V gene. V shed 2 bases and J shed 13 bases, with 11 bases lying between them. This CDR3 spans 11 amino acids. The CDR3 DNA sequence: TGTGCCAGCAGTGAAACGGCCAGTCGCACCTTC. Residues: CASSETASRTF.